The 14 T cell receptor beta chains reported below all come from one sample, sequenced in a study of regulatory dendritic cells for organ transplantation. Which antigens these TCRs recognize remains unknown. Allogeneic regulatory or mature dendritic cells were co-cultured for approximately 5 days with CFSE-labeled sorted T cells at 1:10. The table came from immunoSEQ multiplex PCR; TCRdb's copy has only in-frame clones and leaves some out. The sample has approximately 22,000 clones; over 75% are singletons. Sequenced: naive CD4+ T cells from blood cultured with dendritic cells. As to subset: CD45RA+ naive T cells. These receptor sequences come from a human donor in good health.

In this sample, this clone turned up a few times. This sequence joins TRBV18 and TRBJ2-7, with 8 bases lining up with TRBD2. V shed 3 bases and J 4 bases; nucleotides not matched to a gene: 8. The CDR3 covers 15 residues. Germline V gives CDR1 KGHSH, CDR2 LQKENI. The CDR3 sequence: CASSPQEASGYEQYF. The CDR3 DNA is TGTGCCAGCTCACCGCAGGAAGCTAGCGGGTACGAGCAGTACTTC.

This clone was seen more than once but under ten times. V gene TRBV7-3 combines with J gene TRBJ1-2; a weak D match, TRBD1 (5 bases). Germline V gene data show CDR1 as SGHTA and CDR2 as FQGTGA. V was trimmed by 4 bases and J by 1 base, leaving 13 bases between them. The CDR3 has 15 residues. The CDR3 protein is CASSSSGTGNYGYTF. The CDR3 coding sequence is TGTGCCAGCAGCTCCTCCGGGACGGGTAACTATGGCTACACCTTC.

The J gene is TRBJ2-7, the V gene TRBV30, with a possible D match to TRBD2 (5 bases). Germline V gives CDR1 GTSNPN, CDR2 SVGIG (reference sequence). The V gene lost 3 bases and the J gene lost 3 bases, with 9 bases spanning the gap. The CDR3 covers 12 residues. The CDR3 sequence: CAWSSGIYEQYF. The CDR3 coding sequence is TGTGCCTGGAGCTCCGGGATCTACGAGCAGTACTTC.

V gene TRBV7-2 combines with J gene TRBJ2-5; 11 bases agree with TRBD2. The CDR3 length is 16 residues. Germline values: CDR1 SGHTA, CDR2 FQGNSA. V lost 1 base and J lost 2; bases outside the gene matches: 3. The CDR3 coding sequence is TGTGCCAGCAGCTTAGGACTAGCGGGGTCACAAGAGACCCAGTACTTC. The encoded protein is CASSLGLAGSQETQYF.

The rearrangement joins TRBV6-1 to TRBJ2-6; the D is unclear. CDR3 length: 15 amino acids. From germline, CDR1 is MNHNS and CDR2 SASEGT. Trimming pared 2 bases from V and 0 bases from J, leaving 5 bases between. DNA of the CDR3: TGTGCCAGCAGTGAATACAGCTCTGGGGCCAACGTCCTGACTTTC. Translating gives CASSEYSSGANVLTF.

This sequence joins TRBV7-2 and TRBJ1-2; no clear D. Between the trimmed V and J ends, which lost 6 bases and 2 bases, there was a span of 10 bases. This CDR3 has 13 amino acids. The germline V gene has CDR1 SGHTA and CDR2 FQGNSA. CDR3 sequence (DNA): TGTGCCAGCAGGGAATTGGGGAACTATGGCTACACCTTC. This sequence encodes CASRELGNYGYTF.

This clone was recorded a few times. The chain recombines TRBV18 with TRBJ2-7; D remains ambiguous. Germline V gene sequence: CDR1 KGHSH, CDR2 LQKENI. V was clipped by 6 bases and J by 3 bases, with 9 bases between them. The CDR3 extends over 12 amino acids. The CDR3 is CASSARLYEQYF. The CDR3 nucleotides are TGTGCCAGCTCGGCCCGGCTCTACGAGCAGTACTTC.

The chain combines TRBV2 with TRBJ2-3, with 9 positions matching TRBD2. Germline assignment: CDR1 SNHLY and CDR2 FYNNEI. CDR3 length equals 16 residues. V dropped 8 bases and J dropped 2; count of bases not matched to a gene: 11. CDR3 protein: CASVSWLAGTTDTQYF. The CDR3 DNA sequence: TGTGCCAGCGTTAGTTGGCTAGCGGGAACCACAGATACGCAGTATTTT.

The chain combines TRBV30 with TRBJ1-1, with 8 bases that match TRBD1. The CDR3 is 12 residues long. With V trimmed by 3 bases and J by 4 bases, 1 base remained unmatched. The germline V gene has CDR1 GTSNPN and CDR2 SVGIG (reference sequence). DNA of the CDR3: TGTGCCTGGAGGGACAGGGCCACTGAAGCTTTCTTT. Translation: CAWRDRATEAFF. Supplemented by reference TRBV30 and TRBJ1-1, the full variable domain reads SQTIHQWPATLVQPVGSPLSLECTVEGTSNPNLYWYRQAAGRGLQLLFYSVGIGQISSEVPQNLSASRPQDRQFILSSKKLLLSDSGFYLCAWRDRATEAFFGQGTRLTVV.

The chain carries TRBV14 and TRBJ2-7; 8 bases line up with TRBD1. The CDR3 consists of 15 residues. Germline loops: CDR1 SGHDN, CDR2 FVKESK. The V segment lost 0 bases and the J segment 4 bases; nucleotides outside the gene matches: 5. The CDR3 here is CASSQDWQGAYEQYF. DNA of the CDR3: TGTGCCAGCAGCCAAGATTGGCAGGGGGCTTACGAGCAGTACTTC. Filled out from reference TRBV14 and TRBJ2-7, the complete variable domain reads EAGVTQFPSHSVIEKGQTVTLRCDPISGHDNLYWYRRVMGKEIKFLLHFVKESKQDESGMPNNRFLAERTGGTYSTLKVQPAELEDSGVYFCASSQDWQGAYEQYFGPGTRLTVT.

The V and J genes are TRBV28 and TRBJ1-5, with TRBD1 identical over 8 bases. Germline values: CDR1 MDHEN, CDR2 SYDVKM. Trimming at V came to 6 bases and at J to 0 bases, leaving 7 bases not matched to a gene. This CDR3 spans 16 amino acids. The CDR3 region is CASRRTGSNSNQPQHF. For the CDR3, the DNA is TGTGCCAGCAGGAGGACAGGGAGTAATAGCAATCAGCCCCAGCATTTT.

The V gene is TRBV9, the J gene TRBJ2-1; D assignment may be TRBD1 or TRBD2 (5 bases each). Looked up from germline, CDR1 is SGDLS and CDR2 is YYNGEE. The V end lost 0 bases, the J end lost 2 bases, and 15 bases lay between the germline ends. This CDR3 comprises 17 residues. The chain's CDR3 is CASSVGQRPLPYNEQFF. The CDR3 coding sequence is TGTGCCAGCAGCGTAGGACAGCGGCCACTCCCCTACAATGAGCAGTTCTTC.

The chain uses TRBV30 and TRBJ2-1; 10 bases agree with TRBD2. Germline CDR1 GTSNPN, CDR2 SVGIG (reference sequence). The CDR3 loop spans 17 amino acids. The J segment lost 10 bases and the V segment lost 4 bases, leaving 19 bases of the junction unmatched. The CDR3 bases are TGTGCCTGGATTTTACTAGCGGGAAAAACCCCTCCGATCGAGCAGTTCTTC. Amino acid sequence: CAWILLAGKTPPIEQFF.

The rearrangement uses TRBV6-5 and TRBJ1-1; TRBD1 is a possible D gene (5 bases). CDR3 length: 15 amino acids. Germline CDR1 and CDR2: MNHEY and SVGAGI. V was shortened by 0 bases and J by 6 bases, with 14 bases between the two germline ends. CDR3 sequence: CASSYSSRARPEAFF. CDR3 nucleotide sequence: TGTGCCAGCAGTTACTCTTCCAGGGCGCGCCCTGAAGCTTTCTTT.